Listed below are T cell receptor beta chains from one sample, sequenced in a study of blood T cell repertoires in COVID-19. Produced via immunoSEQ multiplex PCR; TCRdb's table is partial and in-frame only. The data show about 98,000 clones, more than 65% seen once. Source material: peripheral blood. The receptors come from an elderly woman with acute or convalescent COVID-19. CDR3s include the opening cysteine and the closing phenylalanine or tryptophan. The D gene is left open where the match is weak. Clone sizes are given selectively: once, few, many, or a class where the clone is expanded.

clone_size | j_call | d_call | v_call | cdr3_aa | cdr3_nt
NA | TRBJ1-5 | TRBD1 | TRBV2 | CASRAQGGQPQHF | TGTGCCAGCAGGGCCCAGGGGGGTCAGCCCCAGCATTTT
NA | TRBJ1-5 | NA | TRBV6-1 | CASSEVTDYQPQHF | TGTGCCAGCAGTGAAGTAACAGATTATCAGCCCCAGCATTTT
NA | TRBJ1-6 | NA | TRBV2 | CASSTGTENSPLHF | TGTGCCAGCAGTACAGGGACGGAGAATTCACCCCTCCACTTT
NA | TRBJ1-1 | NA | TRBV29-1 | CSVLVLPVNTEAFF | TGCAGCGTTTTGGTACTTCCCGTGAACACTGAAGCTTTCTTT
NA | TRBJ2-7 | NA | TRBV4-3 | CASSQDTGRAYEQYF | TGCGCCAGCAGCCAAGACACGGGGAGAGCCTACGAGCAGTACTTC
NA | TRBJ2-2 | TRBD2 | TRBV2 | CASNSGGGTGELFF | TGTGCCAGTAATAGCGGGGGAGGTACCGGGGAGCTGTTTTTT
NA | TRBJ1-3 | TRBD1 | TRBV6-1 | CASSAEWDRGVPSGNTIYF | TGTGCCAGCAGTGCCGAGTGGGACAGGGGGGTCCCCTCTGGAAACACCATATATTTT
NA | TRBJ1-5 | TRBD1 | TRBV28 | CASRNRGVSNQPQHF | TGTGCCAGCAGGAACAGGGGCGTTTCCAATCAGCCCCAGCATTTT
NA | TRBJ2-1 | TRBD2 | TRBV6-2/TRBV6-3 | CASSFLAGGHEQFF | TGTGCCAGCAGTTTTCTAGCGGGGGGACATGAGCAGTTCTTC
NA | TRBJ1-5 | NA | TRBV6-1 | CASSEGLVYSNQPQHF | TGTGCCAGCAGTGAAGGTCTAGTTTATAGCAATCAGCCCCAGCATTTT
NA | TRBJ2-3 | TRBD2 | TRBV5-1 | CASSPPTSGGTDTQYF | TGCGCCAGCAGCCCCCCAACTAGCGGGGGGACAGATACGCAGTATTTT
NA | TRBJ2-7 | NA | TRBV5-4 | CASSLPGLYEQYF | TGTGCCAGCAGCCTACCCGGACTCTACGAGCAGTACTTC
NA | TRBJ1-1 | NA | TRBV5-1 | CASSLLQMNTEAFF | TGCGCCAGCAGCCTGCTCCAGATGAACACTGAAGCTTTCTTT
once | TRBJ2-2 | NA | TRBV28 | CASSFPGSRTGELFF | TGTGCCAGCAGTTTTCCGGGGAGTCGGACCGGGGAGCTGTTTTTT
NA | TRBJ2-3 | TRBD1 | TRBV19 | CASSLIQGARADTQYF | TGTGCCAGTAGTCTCATACAGGGGGCGCGTGCAGATACGCAGTATTTT
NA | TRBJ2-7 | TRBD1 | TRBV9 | CASSVGGQPTGEQYF | TGTGCCAGCAGCGTAGGGGGACAGCCTACCGGGGAGCAGTACTTC
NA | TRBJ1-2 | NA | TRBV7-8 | CASSLVGEINYGYTF | TGTGCCAGCAGCTTAGTAGGAGAAATTAACTATGGCTACACCTTC
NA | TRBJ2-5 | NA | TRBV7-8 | CASSLGQERETQYF | TGTGCCAGCAGCTTAGGACAGGAACGAGAGACCCAGTACTTC
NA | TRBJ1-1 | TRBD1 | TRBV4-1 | CASSPWGTGGMNTEAFF | TGCGCCAGCAGCCCATGGGGGACAGGAGGGATGAACACTGAAGCTTTCTTT
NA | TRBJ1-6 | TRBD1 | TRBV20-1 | CSASERTGLNSPLHF | TGCAGTGCCAGTGAACGGACAGGGTTGAATTCACCCCTCCACTTT
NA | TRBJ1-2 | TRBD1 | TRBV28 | CASSSPNQGAASRFTVWGYTF | TGTGCCAGCAGTTCCCCGAACCAGGGGGCTGCCTCTCGTTTTACGGTCTGGGGCTACACCTTC
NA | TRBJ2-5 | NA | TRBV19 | CARRQDQETQYF | TGTGCCAGACGACAGGACCAAGAGACCCAGTACTTC
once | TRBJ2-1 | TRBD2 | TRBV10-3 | CAISLGSGGGNEQFF | TGTGCCATCAGCCTCGGGAGCGGGGGGGGGAATGAGCAGTTCTTC
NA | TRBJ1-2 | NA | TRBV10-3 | CAISEGPGGNYGYTF | TGTGCCATCAGTGAGGGGCCAGGAGGTAACTATGGCTACACCTTC
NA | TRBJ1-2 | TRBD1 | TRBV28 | CASSPPTGVRGYTF | TGTGCCAGCAGTCCACCGACAGGGGTGCGTGGCTACACCTTC
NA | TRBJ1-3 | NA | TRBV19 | CASSIGRRNTIYF | TGTGCCAGTAGTATCGGCAGGAGGAACACCATATATTTT
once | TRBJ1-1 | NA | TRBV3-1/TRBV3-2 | CASSQVAPGGNTEAFF | TGTGCCAGCAGCCAAGTAGCGCCCGGGGGGAACACTGAAGCTTTCTTT
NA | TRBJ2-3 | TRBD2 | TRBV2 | CASTRAGGDTQYF | TGTGCCAGCACCCGGGCGGGGGGAGATACGCAGTATTTT
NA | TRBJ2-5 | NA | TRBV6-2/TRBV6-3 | CASSYSSGGRETQYF | TGTGCCAGCAGTTACTCATCAGGGGGGAGAGAGACCCAGTACTTC
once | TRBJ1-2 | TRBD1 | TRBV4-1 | CASSLNDRDRGHGYTF | TGCGCCAGCAGCCTAAACGACCGGGACAGGGGGCATGGCTACACCTTC
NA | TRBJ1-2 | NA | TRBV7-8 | CASSPNQDYGYTF | TGTGCCAGCAGTCCTAATCAGGACTATGGCTACACCTTC
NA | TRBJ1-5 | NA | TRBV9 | CASSVGPGGNQPQHF | TGTGCCAGCAGCGTAGGGCCGGGGGGCAATCAGCCCCAGCATTTT
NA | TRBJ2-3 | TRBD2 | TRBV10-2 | CASKTGGRTDTQYF | TGCGCCAGCAAGACGGGGGGACGCACAGATACGCAGTATTTT
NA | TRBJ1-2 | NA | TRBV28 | CASSSEGLGYGYTF | TGTGCCAGCAGTTCCGAGGGCTTAGGGTATGGCTACACCTTC
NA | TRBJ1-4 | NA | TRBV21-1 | CASSKGRGEKLFF | TGTGCCAGCAGCAAAGGCAGGGGCGAAAAACTGTTTTTT
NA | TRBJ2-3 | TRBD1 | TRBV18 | CASSQTGSSGDTQYF | TGTGCCAGCTCACAGACAGGGAGTTCTGGAGATACGCAGTATTTT
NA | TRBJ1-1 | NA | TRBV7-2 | CASGDLERPLMEAFF | TGTGCCAGCGGCGACCTAGAACGACCGTTAATGGAAGCTTTCTTT
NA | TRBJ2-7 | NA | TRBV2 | CASSERQGRGYEQYF | TGTGCCAGCAGTGAAAGGCAGGGTAGAGGTTACGAGCAGTACTTC
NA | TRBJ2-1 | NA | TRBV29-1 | CSVAPGGHEQFF | TGCAGCGTTGCGCCGGGGGGCCATGAGCAGTTCTTC
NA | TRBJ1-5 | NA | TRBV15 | CATSRGGGVSQHF | TGTGCCACCAGCAGGGGAGGGGGGGTGTCCCAGCATTTT
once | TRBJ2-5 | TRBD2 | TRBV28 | CASNLLAGGETQYF | TGTGCCAGCAATCTCCTGGCGGGGGGAGAGACCCAGTACTTC